Given below is one T cell receptor (beta chain) in context. Its antigen is currently unknown. The entry originates in a study of cytomegalovirus exposure and HLA in healthy donors. PCR involved 60 Vbeta and 13 Jbeta primers. TCRdb's table, derived via immunoSEQ multiplex PCR, lists solely in-frame clones and lacks some. In the table there are some 170,000 clones, around 85% of which are singletons. This CDR3 region has 19 residues. Germline assignment: CDR1 KGHSH and CDR2 LQKENI. V was pared by 1 base and J by 10 bases, with 20 bases of the junction left unmatched. Broader study findings: Researchers reported from a later analysis that most CMV-associated TCR beta chains appeared HLA-restricted. The classifier reportedly diagnosed cytomegalovirus status with high specificity and sensitivity.

The sequencing input was PBMCs. The genes are TRBV18 and TRBJ2-1; 9 bases match TRBD1. This TCR was sampled from a woman in her twenties or thirties in good health and CMV-seronegative. CDR3 sequence reads: CASSPRATGGTGILGEQFF. Here the CDR3 DNA reads TGTGCCAGCTCACCACGCGCGACCGGGGGGACAGGGATTTTAGGAGAGCAGTTCTTC.